Detailed here is one TCR beta chain. The antigen remains undetermined. These data belong to a study of blood T cells in healthy people across ages. General study points: Aged donors had fewer naive CD4+ cells and lower diversity than long-lived donors.

Primers used in a second PCR of roughly 6 to 12 cycles were a sample-barcoded 5' primer and a J-beta primer mix. TCRdb processed the 5' RACE reads anew with MiXCR; each CDR3 protein has one entry. The sample records around 780,000 distinct CDR3 sequences, about 26% being singletons. Collection of around 10 milliliters of peripheral blood was performed for each donor. The same data also went into a second study, on T cells of mothers and their children. According to that study: Mothers gave over 10 million TCR beta CDR3 reads each, and children some 3 million each.

This TCR was recovered from a boy aged 5-17 years in good health. What was sequenced was blood.

The CDR3 sequence is CSARGLEGETQYF. The CDR3 DNA reads as TGCAGTGCTAGAGGACTAGAGGGGGAGACCCAGTACTTC. The V and J genes are TRBV20-1 and TRBJ2-1; D is possibly TRBD2 (6 bases). The J call may be wrong; the DNA end is better matched by TRBJ2-5. CDR3 length: 13 residues. Germline values: CDR1 DFQATT, CDR2 SNEGSKA (reference sequence).